The text below deals with one T cell receptor beta chain. This sample is drawn from a study of blood T cell repertoires in COVID-19. Study as a whole: Sites in the United States, Italy and Spain provided acute and convalescent COVID-19 samples.

In the original workflow: Amplification from reference gene primers served as the basis for estimated nucleated cell counts. Generated by immunoSEQ multiplex PCR, the TCRdb table keeps only in-frame clones and is missing some. V and J calls and clone size come straight from that table; D and trimming were deduced from the DNA. The table records 200,000 to 250,000 clones, under 85% of them present only once. Germline values: CDR1 MDHEN, CDR2 SYDVKM. This CDR3 contains 14 residues. Trimming shortened V by 2 bases and J by 7 bases, and 11 bases separated the two germline ends. The rearrangement joins TRBV28 to TRBJ2-2; D gene ambiguous. This clonotype originated in a woman aged 40 to 50 with active or convalescent COVID-19. The specimen sequenced was peripheral blood. The CDR3 DNA reads as TGTGCCAGCAGTTTACTGGGCTCGAGCGGGGAGCTGTTTTTT. It encodes CASSLLGSSGELFF.